These T cell receptor beta chains were read from a single sample in a study of technical replicates of blood from several donors. Sequencing was performed with immunoSEQ multiplex PCR; in TCRdb, only in-frame clones are kept and a portion is missing. This sample has around 65,000 clones; over 75% occur once, and the top ten carry roughly 4.8%. Input material: PBMCs. The receptors were sampled from a human donor in good health. Some clones in this sample may be carry-over from other donors' samples. CDR3s include the opening cysteine and the closing phenylalanine or tryptophan. A D gene is named only where the DNA matches it firmly. A row's size may be missing; if present it is once, few, many or a size class.

>TRBJ2-5|TRBV4-1|-|TRBD1
TGCGCCAGCAGCCCTACGGGGGACAGGGCCCAAGAGACCCAGTACTTC
CASSPTGDRAQETQYF
>TRBJ1-5|TRBV4-2|-|-
TGTGCCAGCAGCCAAGATAGTCAGCCCCAGCATTTT
CASSQDSQPQHF
>TRBJ1-5|TRBV6-5|-|-
TGTGCCAGCAGTTATTCGACAGGAGGACAGCCCCAGCATTTT
CASSYSTGGQPQHF
>TRBJ2-7|TRBV7-9|-|-
TGTGCCAGCAGCCCCGACGGGGGAGACGAGCAGTACTTC
CASSPDGGDEQYF
>TRBJ2-5|TRBV19|-|-
TGTGCCAGTGTAGGGGGCCAAGAGACCCAGTACTTC
CASVGGQETQYF
>TRBJ2-5|TRBV4-2|-|TRBD2
TGTGCCAGCAGCCAAGTTTCTGGTGGACTAGCGAAGGAGACCCAGTACTTC
CASSQVSGGLAKETQYF
>TRBJ1-1|TRBV7-9|-|-
TGTGCCAGCAGCTTAGTGCAGGACACTGAAGCTTTCTTT
CASSLVQDTEAFF
>TRBJ2-5|TRBV4-1|-|-
TGCGCCAGCAGTCCTAAACTCGACACTCCCGAGACCCAGTACTTC
CASSPKLDTPETQYF
>TRBJ1-4|TRBV19|-|-
TGTGCCAGTAGTATAGGAGGGGGTGCAACTAATGAAAAACTGTTTTTT
CASSIGGGATNEKLFF
>TRBJ1-1|TRBV7-3|-|-
TGTGCCAGCAGCCTTCAGGGAGGCGCTGAAGCTTTCTTT
CASSLQGGAEAFF
>TRBJ2-1|TRBV11-3|-|-
TGTGCCAGCAGCTTAGATCCCAGCTACAATGAGCAGTTCTTC
CASSLDPSYNEQFF
>TRBJ2-3|TRBV12-2|-|-
TGTGCAAGTCGCTTAGCGTCGGGGGACGGTGATACGCAGTATTTT
CASRLASGDGDTQYF
>TRBJ2-7|TRBV25-1|-|-
TGTGCCAGCAGTGATACTGTAGACAGGTCCTTCTACGAGCAGTACTTC
CASSDTVDRSFYEQYF
>TRBJ2-7|TRBV5-1|-|TRBD2
TGCGCCAGCAGCACCGGGACTAGCGGGAGAGTCTACGAGCAGTACTTC
CASSTGTSGRVYEQYF
>TRBJ2-1|TRBV7-2|once|-
TGTGCCAGCAGCTCAACGGCGGGACTGTACAATGAGCAGTTCTTC
CASSSTAGLYNEQFF
>TRBJ2-3|TRBV7-9|-|-
TGTGCCAGCAGCTTAACTGGCGGTGCAGATACGCAGTATTTT
CASSLTGGADTQYF
>TRBJ2-5|TRBV7-8|once|TRBD1
TGTGCCAGCAGCTTTTTCGTGGGACAGGGGGGAGAGACCCAGTACTTC
CASSFFVGQGGETQYF
>TRBJ1-1|TRBV7-3|-|-
TGTGCCAGCAGCTTAGGGGGGACGAACACTGAAGCTTTCTTT
CASSLGGTNTEAFF
>TRBJ2-1|TRBV7-9|-|TRBD2
TGTGCCAGCAGCCCCCGGGGACTAGCGGGACACTCCTACAATGAGCAGTTCTTC
CASSPRGLAGHSYNEQFF
>TRBJ1-2|TRBV19|-|-
TGTGCCAGTAGCCCCTGGGGCAGTGGCTACACCTTC
CASSPWGSGYTF
>TRBJ2-3|TRBV5-4|-|TRBD2
TGTGCCAGCAGCCTCGGGACTAGCGGTGGGACAAACACAGATACGCAGTATTTT
CASSLGTSGGTNTDTQYF
>TRBJ1-1|TRBV7-8|-|TRBD1
TGTGCCAGCAGCTTCGGGACAGGGGGCTGGGGCGGCACTGAAGCTTTCTTT
CASSFGTGGWGGTEAFF
>TRBJ2-1|TRBV19|-|TRBD2
TGTGCCAGTAGTATCGATAGCGGGGGCCCGAGCTCCTACAATGAGCAGTTCTTC
CASSIDSGGPSSYNEQFF
>TRBJ2-1|TRBV27|-|TRBD2
TGTGCCAGCAGTTCCGAGACTAGCGTCTCCTACAATGAGCAGTTCTTC
CASSSETSVSYNEQFF
>TRBJ1-2|TRBV4-2|-|-
TGTGCCAGCAGCCAAGGATCCACAGCTACTAACTATGGCTACACCTTC
CASSQGSTATNYGYTF
>TRBJ2-1|TRBV11-3|once|TRBD1
TGTGCCAGCAGCCCCACAGGGGGCCTCTACAATGAGCAGTTCTTC
CASSPTGGLYNEQFF
>TRBJ2-2|TRBV9|-|-
TGTGCCAGCAGCGTATTCGGGAGCACCGGGGAGCTGTTTTTT
CASSVFGSTGELFF
>TRBJ2-7|TRBV7-3|-|TRBD2
TGTGCCAGCGGGACTAGCGGTTCCTACGAGCAGTACTTC
CASGTSGSYEQYF
>TRBJ2-1|TRBV6-5|-|TRBD1
TGTGCCAGCACCAAGGGGGCGTACAATGAGCAGTTCTTC
CASTKGAYNEQFF
>TRBJ2-5|TRBV4-1|-|TRBD1
TGCGCCAGCAGCCAAAAACCGGGACAGGGGGGGAATTTAATCATCCAAGAGACCCAGTACTTC
CASSQKPGQGGNLIIQETQYF
>TRBJ2-2|TRBV4-3|-|-
TGCGCCAGCAGCCCCCCAGGGAAGGGCCACGCGAACACCGGGGAGCTGTTTTTT
CASSPPGKGHANTGELFF